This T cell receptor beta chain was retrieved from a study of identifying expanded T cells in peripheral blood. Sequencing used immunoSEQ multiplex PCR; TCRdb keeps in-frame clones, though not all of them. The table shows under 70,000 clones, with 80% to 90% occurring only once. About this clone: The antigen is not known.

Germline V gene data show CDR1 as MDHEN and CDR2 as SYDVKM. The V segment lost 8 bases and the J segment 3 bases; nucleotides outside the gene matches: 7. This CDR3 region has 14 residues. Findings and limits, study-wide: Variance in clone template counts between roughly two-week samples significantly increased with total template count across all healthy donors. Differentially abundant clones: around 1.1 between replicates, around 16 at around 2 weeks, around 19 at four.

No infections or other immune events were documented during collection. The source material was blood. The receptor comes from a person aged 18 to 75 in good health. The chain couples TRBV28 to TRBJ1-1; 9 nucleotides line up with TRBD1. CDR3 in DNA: TGTGCCAGCCACCGGGACAGGGAGGACACTGAAGCTTTCTTT. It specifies CASHRDREDTEAFF.